Listed below are T cell receptor beta chains from one sample, sequenced in a study of cytomegalovirus exposure and HLA in healthy donors. The table came from immunoSEQ multiplex PCR; TCRdb's copy has only in-frame clones and leaves some out. This sample has about 160,000 clones; just under 80% occur once, and the top ten carry around 1.3%. The sequenced sample consisted of PBMCs. These receptor sequences come from a woman between 50 and 59 years old in good health and CMV-seronegative. The CDR3 runs from the conserved cysteine through the conserved F or W. D genes are given only for firm matches. The size of a clone is reported for some rows only, either as once, few or many, or as a class for expanded clones.

v_gene,abundance,d_gene,j_gene,CDR3aa,CDR3nt
TRBV2,.,TRBD2,TRBJ2-5,CASSVGTSGSGETQYF,TGTGCCAGCAGTGTTGGGACTAGCGGGAGTGGGGAGACCCAGTACTTC
TRBV6-1,.,.,TRBJ2-7,CASSMTSYEQYF,TGTGCCAGCAGCATGACTAGCTACGAGCAGTACTTC
TRBV7-2,.,TRBD2,TRBJ2-7,CASSLDLAGGPGEQYF,TGTGCCAGCAGCTTAGATCTAGCGGGAGGGCCCGGAGAGCAGTACTTC
TRBV6-5,once,TRBD2,TRBJ2-7,CASSWTSGYEQYF,TGTGCCAGCAGTTGGACTAGCGGCTACGAGCAGTACTTC
TRBV9,.,.,TRBJ2-2,CASSVDPQRATGELFF,TGTGCCAGCAGCGTAGACCCCCAGCGGGCCACCGGGGAGCTGTTTTTT
TRBV4-3,.,.,TRBJ2-1,CASSQGAGDFQQQFF,TGCGCCAGCAGCCAAGGTGCTGGAGATTTTCAGCAGCAGTTCTTC
TRBV25-1,.,.,TRBJ1-4,CASSDETTGNEKLFF,TGTGCCAGCAGTGATGAGACGACGGGGAATGAAAAACTGTTTTTT
TRBV6-5,.,.,TRBJ1-2,CASSYSPGSDYGYTF,TGTGCCAGCAGTTACTCTCCAGGGTCGGACTATGGCTACACCTTC
TRBV7-9,few,TRBD1,TRBJ1-1,CASSDAVGQGGSMNTEAFF,TGTGCCAGCAGCGACGCGGTGGGACAGGGGGGCAGTATGAACACTGAAGCTTTCTTT
TRBV5-6,few,.,TRBJ2-7,CASSLWGAGSYEQYF,TGTGCCAGCAGCTTGTGGGGCGCCGGCTCCTACGAGCAGTACTTC